The rows below give T cell receptor beta chains drawn from one sample of a study of blood T cell repertoires in COVID-19. Profiled with immunoSEQ multiplex PCR; TCRdb holds only in-frame clones, not every one. The sample includes 25,000 to 40,000 clones, roughly 85% of them seen just once. Sequenced sample: peripheral blood. These receptors originate from a human donor in a cohort sampled during active COVID-19. Each CDR3 is given with its conserved first and last residue. A D gene is named only where the DNA matches it firmly. Clone size is given for some rows only: seen once, a few or many times, or a class if the clone is expanded.

CDR3 DNA	CDR3 protein	D gene	V gene	J gene	clone size
TGTGCCAGCAGCCTGGAAGGGGACGCGGGGGACTACGAGCAGTACTTC	CASSLEGDAGDYEQYF	TRBD2	TRBV5-5	TRBJ2-7	-
TGTGCCAGCAGTGAACCCGGACAGGGGAGCTCCTACGAGCAGTACTTC	CASSEPGQGSSYEQYF	TRBD1	TRBV25-1	TRBJ2-7	few
TGTGCCTGGAGTGCGAAAGGGGGGGTCACCGGGGAGCTGTTTTTT	CAWSAKGGVTGELFF	-	TRBV30	TRBJ2-2	-
TGTGCCAGCAGCCAGGGACAGGACTCTGGGGCCAACGTCCTGACTTTC	CASSQGQDSGANVLTF	TRBD1	TRBV14	TRBJ2-6	-
TGTGCCAGTAGTTGGGCTTTACAGTACTCCTACGAGCAGTACTTC	CASSWALQYSYEQYF	-	TRBV19	TRBJ2-7	-
TGTGCCAGCAGTGAAGCCACAGGGGGATCCTATAATTCACCCCTCCACTTT	CASSEATGGSYNSPLHF	TRBD1	TRBV2	TRBJ1-6	-
TGTGCCAGCAGTCTGACAGGGGTTTACGAGCAGTACTTC	CASSLTGVYEQYF	TRBD1	TRBV28	TRBJ2-7	few
TGTGCCAGCAGCTTAGTCCCAGCTAGGGGACAGGTTAATAATTCACCCCTCCACTTT	CASSLVPARGQVNNSPLHF	TRBD1	TRBV7-8	TRBJ1-6	-
TGTGCCACCAGCAGAGATACAAGTGCAGGGGCCAACAATCAGCCCCAGCATTTT	CATSRDTSAGANNQPQHF	-	TRBV15	TRBJ1-5	-
TGTGCCTGGAGTGTACAAGAGCGAGACGGCTACACCTTC	CAWSVQERDGYTF	-	TRBV30	TRBJ1-2	-
TGTGCCAGCAGTGTCCCCGGACAGGGGGGGTTCGGCGAGCAGTACTTC	CASSVPGQGGFGEQYF	TRBD1	TRBV2	TRBJ2-7	-
TGTGCCAGCAGTTGGGGACAGGGGGAAAATCAGCCCCAGCATTTT	CASSWGQGENQPQHF	TRBD1	TRBV28	TRBJ1-5	-
TGTGCCAGCAGCTTAGAGGGACAGAACTATGGCTACACCTTC	CASSLEGQNYGYTF	TRBD1	TRBV7-2	TRBJ1-2	-
TGTGCCAGCAGTTACTTGGGACAGGGGGCCTATCAGCCCCAGCATTTT	CASSYLGQGAYQPQHF	TRBD1	TRBV6-5	TRBJ1-5	once
TGCGCCAGCAGCTCGGCAGGGGGCCAAGAGACCCAGTACTTC	CASSSAGGQETQYF	TRBD1	TRBV5-1	TRBJ2-5	-
TGTGCCAGCAGCCCGGACAGGGGGGGAACTAATGAAAAACTGTTTTTT	CASSPDRGGTNEKLFF	TRBD1	TRBV28	TRBJ1-4	once
TGCGCCAGCAGTACGGACAGCCCGAATCAGCCCCAGCATTTT	CASSTDSPNQPQHF	-	TRBV10-2	TRBJ1-5	once
TGTGCCAGCAGCTCTGACAGGGTCAATGAGCAGTTCTTC	CASSSDRVNEQFF	TRBD1	TRBV7-3	TRBJ2-1	-
TGTGCCAGCAGCCGAACAGGGTTCAAGAACACTGAAGCTTTCTTT	CASSRTGFKNTEAFF	-	TRBV3-1/TRBV3-2	TRBJ1-1	-
TGTGCCAGCAGCTTAGGACTAGCGGGAGCCGAGCAGTACTTC	CASSLGLAGAEQYF	TRBD2	TRBV7-8	TRBJ2-7	-
TGTGCCAGCAGCGCCCTAGCGGGAGGAAACATTCAGTACTTC	CASSALAGGNIQYF	TRBD2	TRBV5-4	TRBJ2-4	-
TGTGCCAGCAGCTTGGCCCAGGACAGGGTCGGCTATGGCTACACCTTC	CASSLAQDRVGYGYTF	TRBD1	TRBV5-5	TRBJ1-2	-
TGCGCCAGCGTTCCGGCAGGGAGGGGGGCAACTAATGAAAAACTGTTTTTT	CASVPAGRGATNEKLFF	-	TRBV23-1	TRBJ1-4	-
TGTGCCAGCAGTTTCCCGGGCGGGGGGACCCAGTACTTC	CASSFPGGGTQYF	TRBD2	TRBV12-3/TRBV12-4	TRBJ2-5	-
TGCAGCGTTGTAGGTAGCGGAGGTTATGGGCAGTACTTC	CSVVGSGGYGQYF	-	TRBV29-1	TRBJ2-7	-
TGTGCCAGCGGGTCCGGGACAGTCTCTACTTTCTTT	CASGSGTVSTFF	TRBD1	TRBV18	TRBJ1-1	-
TGTGCCAGCAGTTTATTCGGCTACAATGAGCAGTTCTTC	CASSLFGYNEQFF	-	TRBV27	TRBJ2-1	-
TGTGCCAGCAGCCAAGATCCACTAGCGGGAGATGGAGAGACCCAGTACTTC	CASSQDPLAGDGETQYF	TRBD2	TRBV4-2	TRBJ2-5	-
TGTGCCAGCAGCGGACAGGGGGACACTGAAGCTTTCTTT	CASSGQGDTEAFF	TRBD1	TRBV2	TRBJ1-1	-
TGTGCCAGCAGTCCGGACACACTACAACTGAACACTGAAGCTTTCTTT	CASSPDTLQLNTEAFF	-	TRBV27	TRBJ1-1	-
TGCGCCAGCAGGCCGGGGGGGGCGGGCTACGAGCAGTACTTC	CASRPGGAGYEQYF	TRBD2	TRBV10-2	TRBJ2-7	-
TGTGCCAGCAGTTTGTGGTCCAGCTCCTACGAGCAGTACTTC	CASSLWSSSYEQYF	-	TRBV28	TRBJ2-7	-
TGTGCCAGCAGCGCCGGACAGTACTCCGAAGCTTTCTTT	CASSAGQYSEAFF	-	TRBV5-6	TRBJ1-1	-
TGTGCCAGCAGCCAGTCTTACAGCAGCCGAGATGGCTACACCTTC	CASSQSYSSRDGYTF	-	TRBV14	TRBJ1-2	-
TGCGCCAGCAGCCCCTCCTTTCCGGGACAGGGTGATGGCTACACCTTC	CASSPSFPGQGDGYTF	TRBD1	TRBV5-1	TRBJ1-2	-
TGTGCCAGCAGGCATACACCGGGGAGCCCCAATCAGCCCCAGCATTTT	CASRHTPGSPNQPQHF	-	TRBV7-6	TRBJ1-5	-
TGCGCCAGCAGCGTGCGACAGGGAAGGAACACTGAAGCTTTCTTT	CASSVRQGRNTEAFF	TRBD1	TRBV5-1	TRBJ1-1	-
TGTGCCAGCAGTTACTTAGGCCAGGGGATGGCCAATGAGCAGTTCTTC	CASSYLGQGMANEQFF	-	TRBV6-5	TRBJ2-1	-
TGCGCCAGCACTTTCCAAACTCGAATTATCACAGATACGCAGTATTTT	CASTFQTRIITDTQYF	-	TRBV10-2	TRBJ2-3	once
TGTGCCAGCAGCTCGGGACTGGCTCAAGAGACCCAGTACTTC	CASSSGLAQETQYF	-	TRBV5-4	TRBJ2-5	few
TGTGCCAGCAGTACAAACCCAGGGGGGAGCTATGGCTACACCTTC	CASSTNPGGSYGYTF	TRBD1	TRBV6-5	TRBJ1-2	-
TGTGCCAGCAGTCCCCAGGGTTTCCAAGAGACCCAGTACTTC	CASSPQGFQETQYF	-	TRBV6-5	TRBJ2-5	-
TGTGCCAGCAGCTTGGGGACTAGCGTTAGCACAGATACGCAGTATTTT	CASSLGTSVSTDTQYF	TRBD2	TRBV7-3	TRBJ2-3	few
TGTGCCAGCAGCTTAACTACCCGAGAGACCCAGTACTTC	CASSLTTRETQYF	-	TRBV13	TRBJ2-5	-
TGTGCCAGCAGTGAACCTGGGACAGCCCGGACTGAAGCTTTCTTT	CASSEPGTARTEAFF	TRBD1	TRBV6-1	TRBJ1-1	-
TGCAGCGTTGAATCTAGCGGGAGGGGCTATGAGCAGTTCTTC	CSVESSGRGYEQFF	TRBD2	TRBV29-1	TRBJ2-1	-
TGTGCCAGCAGCAATACTAGGTCCTTTAACTATGGCTACACCTTC	CASSNTRSFNYGYTF	-	TRBV7-2	TRBJ1-2	few
TGTGCCAGCATTAACCCGATATTAGGACTAGCGGGCCCCTTATCCTACAATGAGCAGTTCTTC	CASINPILGLAGPLSYNEQFF	TRBD2	TRBV27	TRBJ2-1	-
TGTGCCAGCAGTGAACGACAGGGAGGCGGAAACACCATATATTTT	CASSERQGGGNTIYF	TRBD1	TRBV6-1	TRBJ1-3	-
TGTGCCAGCAGTGAAGCGCCTCAGGGTGGGTTTCAGCCCCAGCATTTT	CASSEAPQGGFQPQHF	-	TRBV2	TRBJ1-5	-
TGTGCCTGGAGTGGGGGGGGGAAGCAGTTCTTC	CAWSGGGKQFF	TRBD2	TRBV30	TRBJ2-1	-
TGTGCCAGTAGTATAACAGGCACGGTTGAGCAGTTCTTC	CASSITGTVEQFF	-	TRBV19	TRBJ2-1	-
TGTGCCAGCAGCTCCGCAGGGGGAAGGGGGGATGAGCAGTTCTTC	CASSSAGGRGDEQFF	-	TRBV11-2	TRBJ2-1	-
TGTGCCAGCTCGCAAACAGGGAAGAATCAGCCCCAGCATTTT	CASSQTGKNQPQHF	-	TRBV18	TRBJ1-5	-
TGCGCCAGCAGCCCCAGCGGGGAGCCCCACCAAGAGACCCAGTACTTC	CASSPSGEPHQETQYF	TRBD2	TRBV5-1	TRBJ2-5	-
TGCGCCAGCCTCTACAGGGATACCGGGGAGCTGTTTTTT	CASLYRDTGELFF	-	TRBV5-1	TRBJ2-2	-
TGCAGTGCTAGTTTCGCCGGGGGGCCTTACAATGAGCAGTTCTTC	CSASFAGGPYNEQFF	-	TRBV20-1	TRBJ2-1	-